This is a list of T cell receptor beta chains from one sample in a study of Ad26.COV2.S vaccination and SARS-CoV-2 variants. This table comes from immunoSEQ multiplex PCR, and its TCRdb copy is limited to in-frame clones, with some not included. The sample holds some 480,000 clones, 70% to 90% seen once. The specimen was peripheral blood, collected in a trial of Ad26.COV2.S vaccine versus placebo. The source of these receptors is a person between 18 and 65 years old who received the Ad26.COV2.S COVID-19 vaccine or a placebo. Each CDR3 is given with its conserved first and last residue. The D gene is left open where the match is weak. The size of a clone is reported for some rows only, either as once, few or many, or as a class for expanded clones.

D gene	J gene	V gene	clone size	CDR3 length	CDR3 DNA	CDR3 protein
.	TRBJ1-6	TRBV7-5	.	15	TGTGCCAGAGACCGGATGGGGACAGGGTTTTCACCCCTCCACTTT	CARDRMGTGFSPLHF
TRBD1	TRBJ1-6	TRBV6-5	.	15	TGTGCCAGCAGTAAGGACAGGGTCAATAATTCACCCCTCCACTTT	CASSKDRVNNSPLHF
.	TRBJ2-1	TRBV29-1	.	13	TGCAGCGGATTTGACCGGTACTACAATGAGCAGTTCTTC	CSGFDRYYNEQFF
TRBD1	TRBJ2-7	TRBV29-1	.	12	TGCAGCGTTGAACTACAGGGGTACGAGCAGTACTTC	CSVELQGYEQYF
.	TRBJ1-5	TRBV6-5	.	14	TGTGCCAGCTCCTTGGGGGTGGGCAATCAGCCCCAGCATTTT	CASSLGVGNQPQHF
.	TRBJ2-2	TRBV7-8	.	15	TGTGCCAGCAGCTCGACAGGGAGGTACACCGGGGAGCTGTTTTTT	CASSSTGRYTGELFF
.	TRBJ2-1	TRBV6-2/TRBV6-3	.	14	TGTGCCAGCAGCTCCGGGATACGACGGGCGGGGCAGTTCTTC	CASSSGIRRAGQFF
.	TRBJ1-2	TRBV4-2	.	15	TGTGCCAGCAGCCAAGACCGGCGGGACTCCTATGGCTACACCTTC	CASSQDRRDSYGYTF
.	TRBJ2-7	TRBV5-1	.	14	TGCGCCAGCAGCTTGTCTCCAGGGCCGGTCGAGCAGTACTTC	CASSLSPGPVEQYF
.	TRBJ1-5	TRBV19	.	14	TGTGCCAGCGCCGGGCCCCCACCAAATCAGCCCCAGCATTTT	CASAGPPPNQPQHF
.	TRBJ1-5	TRBV28	.	15	TGTGCCAGCAGTTGGGTACAGGGTCTGGGTCAGCCCCAGCATTTT	CASSWVQGLGQPQHF
.	TRBJ2-3	TRBV5-1	.	12	TGCGCCAGCAGCACCAACACAGATACGCAGTATTTT	CASSTNTDTQYF
.	TRBJ2-7	TRBV12-3/TRBV12-4	.	13	TGTGCCAGCACACCGGGGACGACATACGAGCAGTACTTC	CASTPGTTYEQYF
.	TRBJ2-3	TRBV5-1	.	18	TGCGCCAGCAGCCCCCGCCCCGGACTACCGTCCCTCACAGATACGCAGTATTTT	CASSPRPGLPSLTDTQYF
.	TRBJ1-6	TRBV3-1/TRBV3-2	once	15	TGTGCCAGCAGCCCCATACCGTCGGCAAATTCACCCCTCCACTTT	CASSPIPSANSPLHF
TRBD2	TRBJ2-6	TRBV18	.	18	TGTGCCAGCTCACCAGACCGAGCGGGAGGAAGTGGGGCCAACGTCCTGACTTTC	CASSPDRAGGSGANVLTF
TRBD2	TRBJ2-2	TRBV6-6	.	15	TGTGCCACCGGACCGGGACTAGGGATCACCGGGGAGCTGTTTTTT	CATGPGLGITGELFF
TRBD2	TRBJ2-1	TRBV11-3	.	12	TGTGCCAGCAGCTCTAGCGGGAATGAGCAGTTCTTC	CASSSSGNEQFF
.	TRBJ2-7	TRBV3-1/TRBV3-2	.	15	TGTGCCAGCAGCCACGGGGGGCGAATCGGCTACGAGCAGTACTTC	CASSHGGRIGYEQYF
.	TRBJ1-1	TRBV27	.	13	TGTGCCAGCAGTTGGGGCCCGAACACTGAAGCTTTCTTT	CASSWGPNTEAFF
.	TRBJ2-2	TRBV29-1	.	11	TGCAGCGTTGGACGGCCCGGGGAGCTGTTTTTT	CSVGRPGELFF
.	TRBJ1-6	TRBV28	.	14	TGTGCCAGCAGTTCTACCCTAGTAAATTCACCCCTCCACTTT	CASSSTLVNSPLHF
TRBD1	TRBJ1-4	TRBV28	.	16	TGTGCCAGCAGTGGGGAGACAGGGGCGGTACGCGAAAAACTGTTTTTT	CASSGETGAVREKLFF
.	TRBJ1-6	TRBV27	.	13	TGTGCCAGCACCCAAACCTATAATTCACCCCTCCACTTT	CASTQTYNSPLHF
TRBD2	TRBJ2-1	TRBV6-1	.	16	TGTGCCAGCAGTGAAGGGACTAGCGGGAGAAGTGGGGAGCAGTTCTTC	CASSEGTSGRSGEQFF
TRBD1	TRBJ2-1	TRBV6-5	.	14	TGTGCCAGCAGTTACCCGGCAGGGGGTAATGAGCAGTTCTTC	CASSYPAGGNEQFF
.	TRBJ2-3	TRBV4-1	.	14	TGCGCCAGCAGCCAATTCACAGCGACAGATACGCAGTATTTT	CASSQFTATDTQYF
TRBD1	TRBJ2-6	TRBV10-3	.	21	TGTGCCATCAGTGAGTTGAACCGGGACAGGGGAAAGTTGGGTGGGGCCAACGTCCTGACTTTC	CAISELNRDRGKLGGANVLTF
.	TRBJ2-1	TRBV5-1	.	14	TGCGCCAGCAGCTTGGAGTTGGGGGACAATGAGCAGTTCTTC	CASSLELGDNEQFF
.	TRBJ2-3	TRBV5-1	.	15	TGCGCCAGCAGCTTGACCTTCCTACCAGCAGATACGCAGTATTTT	CASSLTFLPADTQYF
.	TRBJ1-4	TRBV9	.	13	TGTGCCAGCAGCTCCCCCCCTAATGAAAAACTGTTTTTT	CASSSPPNEKLFF
.	TRBJ2-7	TRBV4-1	.	14	TGCGCCAGCAGCCCCCAGGGAATTTCCTACGAGCAGTACTTC	CASSPQGISYEQYF
.	TRBJ1-6	TRBV5-5	.	15	TGTGCCAGCAGCCGTCGAGCACCTCCGGATTCACCCCTCCACTTT	CASSRRAPPDSPLHF
TRBD1	TRBJ1-5	TRBV27	.	18	TGTGCCAGCAGTCCTACTAACCGGGACAGATATAGCAATCAGCCCCAGCATTTT	CASSPTNRDRYSNQPQHF
TRBD2	TRBJ2-1	TRBV30	.	14	TGTGCCTGGAGTGTCGGGACTAGCGGGGTGGGGCAGTTCTTC	CAWSVGTSGVGQFF
.	TRBJ2-1	TRBV5-6	.	13	TGTGCCAGCAGCTTGGCTTCCTACAATGAGCAGTTCTTC	CASSLASYNEQFF
.	TRBJ2-7	TRBV3-1/TRBV3-2	few	13	TGTGCCAGCAGCCGAACTAACAGTTACGAGCAGTACTTC	CASSRTNSYEQYF
.	TRBJ2-7	TRBV28	.	12	TGTGCCAGCAGGGAGGGCGTTTTCGAGCAGTACTTC	CASREGVFEQYF
TRBD2	TRBJ2-3	TRBV24-1	.	13	TGTGCCACCAAGGGGAGGGAGGCAGATACGCAGTATTTT	CATKGREADTQYF
.	TRBJ2-1	TRBV27	.	15	TGTGCCAGCAGCCTCCCATCATCGGTAAACAATGAGCAGTTCTTC	CASSLPSSVNNEQFF
TRBD1	TRBJ1-2	TRBV11-2	.	16	TGTGCCAGCAGCTTAGTATCGGCAGGGGGCTTCTATGGCTACACCTTC	CASSLVSAGGFYGYTF
.	TRBJ1-1	TRBV4-3	once	15	TGCGCCAGCAGCCAGGGGGGGAGAGGGAACACTGAAGCTTTCTTT	CASSQGGRGNTEAFF
TRBD1	TRBJ2-3	TRBV7-2	few	14	TGTGCCAGCAGATTGGACAGGGTAACAGATACGCAGTATTTT	CASRLDRVTDTQYF
.	TRBJ1-1	TRBV12-3/TRBV12-4	.	11	TGTGCCAGCAGTTTTTCCGCTGAAGCTTTCTTT	CASSFSAEAFF
TRBD2	TRBJ2-1	TRBV4-2	.	18	TGTGCCAGCAGCCAGGCGGACGGACGAGCGGGAGTAGGCAATGAGCAGTTCTTC	CASSQADGRAGVGNEQFF
.	TRBJ1-2	TRBV7-3	.	13	TGTGCCAGCAGCCCAGGACGGAACTATGGCTACACCTTC	CASSPGRNYGYTF
.	TRBJ1-1	TRBV2	once	13	TGTGCCAGCAGTTCCATGGGGAACACTGAAGCTTTCTTT	CASSSMGNTEAFF
TRBD1	TRBJ1-1	TRBV6-5	.	13	TGTGCCAGCAGAAGACAGGGACACACTGAAGCTTTCTTT	CASRRQGHTEAFF
TRBD1	TRBJ2-7	TRBV29-1	.	16	TGCAGCGTTAAGACAGGGGCCCAAGCGTATACCTACGAGCAGTACTTC	CSVKTGAQAYTYEQYF
.	TRBJ1-2	TRBV2	.	13	TGTGCCACCCTGGGGAGGCCGGGTGTCGGCTACACCTTC	CATLGRPGVGYTF
.	TRBJ2-7	TRBV29-1	.	14	TGCAGCGCAATAACGACCCAGTCCCGCTACGAGCAGTACTTC	CSAITTQSRYEQYF